A selection of T cell receptor beta chains follows, all from one sample in a study of tumor-infiltrating lymphocytes in primary liver carcinoma. One entry per CDR3 protein, called by TCRdb with MiXCR from the multiplex PCR reads. The profile covers about 100,000 distinct CDR3 sequences, with approximately 70% appearing a single time and 12% taken by the ten largest. Sequencing was done on a sample of liver tumor tissue from sampling region 2. These receptors came from a woman aged 55-69 years with primary liver carcinoma and hepatitis B virus infection. CDR3s include the opening cysteine and the closing phenylalanine or tryptophan. D genes are given only for firm matches. Some rows mark clone size as missing; the rest say once, few, many or name a class of expanded clone.

CDR3: CSVIGIGETQCF
DNA: TGCAGCGTGATAGGGATAGGAGAGACCCAGTGCTTC
J: TRBJ2-5
D: NA
size: NA
V: TRBV29-1

CDR3: CASSLGGNQTQYF
DNA: TGTGCCAGCAGCTTAGGAGGCAATCAGACCCAGTATTTT
J: TRBJ2-3
D: NA
size: NA
V: TRBV11-3

CDR3: CTSSLDRHTIETQYF
DNA: TGTACCAGCAGCTTAGATCGACATACTATAGAAACGCAGTATTTT
J: TRBJ2-3
D: NA
size: NA
V: TRBV11-3

CDR3: CASSPGQGGNGYTF
DNA: TGCGCCAGCAGTCCCGGACAGGGAGGGAATGGCTACACCTTC
J: TRBJ1-2
D: TRBD1
size: NA
V: TRBV23-1

CDR3: CATRAGESYNEQSF
DNA: TGTGCCACCAGAGCTGGGGAATCCTACAATGAGCAGTCCTTC
J: TRBJ2-1
D: NA
size: NA
V: TRBV6-1

CDR3: CTSSLEMVMPYNEKFF
DNA: TGTACCAGCAGCTTAGAAATGGTAATGCCCTACAATGAGAAGTTCTTC
J: TRBJ2-1
D: NA
size: NA
V: TRBV11-2

CDR3: CASTITRSLVNVQLF
DNA: TGTGCCAGCACCATCACAAGGTCCCTTGTCAATGTGCAGTTATTC
J: TRBJ2-1
D: NA
size: once
V: TRBV12-3/TRBV12-4

CDR3: CASSLEPHEQSF
DNA: TGTGCCAGCAGTTTAGAACCCCATGAGCAGTCCTTC
J: TRBJ2-1
D: NA
size: once
V: TRBV11-1

CDR3: CAWSVPSLWEENIHHF
DNA: TGTGCCTGGAGTGTACCTTCCTTGTGGGAGGAAAACATTCATCACTTC
J: TRBJ2-4
D: NA
size: NA
V: TRBV30

CDR3: CSASEHANTEAFF
DNA: TGCAGTGCTAGCGAACACGCGAACACTGAAGCTTTCTTT
J: TRBJ1-1
D: NA
size: NA
V: TRBV20-1

CDR3: CASSSLLGVGSPLHF
DNA: TGTGCCAGCAGTAGCCTTCTGGGAGTTGGATCACCCCTCCACTTT
J: TRBJ1-6
D: NA
size: few
V: TRBV9

CDR3: CASNLGLAGSSEQFF
DNA: TGCGCCAGCAACTTGGGACTAGCGGGATCCAGTGAGCAGTTCTTC
J: TRBJ2-1
D: TRBD2
size: NA
V: TRBV5-1

CDR3: CASSLWGVTDTEYF
DNA: TGTGCCAGCAGCTTGTGGGGGGTCACAGATACGGAGTATTTT
J: TRBJ2-3
D: NA
size: NA
V: TRBV5-6

CDR3: CAWTSKVVGQGGREKLFF
DNA: TGTGCCTGGACCTCAAAGGTGGTAGGACAGGGAGGGAGAGAAAAACTGTTTTTT
J: TRBJ1-4
D: TRBD1
size: few
V: TRBV30

CDR3: CTSSLKTGGISPLHF
DNA: TGTACCAGCAGCTTAAAAACAGGAGGCATTTCACCCCTCCACTTT
J: TRBJ1-6
D: NA
size: NA
V: TRBV11-2

CDR3: CASSLSGRPGHDEQFF
DNA: TGCGCCAGCAGTTTGTCTGGCAGACCAGGTCACGATGAGCAGTTCTTC
J: TRBJ2-1
D: NA
size: NA
V: TRBV12-3/TRBV12-4

CDR3: CASSLAQGVSGYAF
DNA: TGTGCCAGCAGCTTAGCGCAGGGGGTGAGTGGCTACGCCTTC
J: TRBJ1-2
D: TRBD1
size: NA
V: TRBV12-3/TRBV12-4

CDR3: CASILLDPGNEHFF
DNA: TGTGCCAGCATCTTACTGGACCCCGGTAATGAGCACTTCTTC
J: TRBJ2-1
D: NA
size: NA
V: TRBV11-3

CDR3: CASRRTAFIDNNQPQHF
DNA: TGTGCCAGCAGGAGGACAGCCTTCATAGATAACAATCAGCCCCAGCATTTT
J: TRBJ1-5
D: NA
size: many
V: TRBV6-5

CDR3: CASSSRPYTQYF
DNA: TGTGCCAGTAGTTCCCGCCCGTATACGCAGTATTTT
J: TRBJ2-3
D: NA
size: NA
V: TRBV6-6

CDR3: CASSPAPGSSYEQYF
DNA: TGTGCCAGCTCACCGGCGCCCGGGAGCTCCTACGAGCAGTACTTC
J: TRBJ2-7
D: NA
size: NA
V: TRBV18

CDR3: CASNKGQGSWVTEAFF
DNA: TGCGCCAGCAACAAGGGGCAGGGGTCCTGGGTGACTGAAGCTTTCTTT
J: TRBJ1-1
D: NA
size: NA
V: TRBV5-1

CDR3: CSVGGHSSQGAGKTIYF
DNA: TGCAGCGTTGGGGGCCATTCGAGTCAGGGGGCTGGAAAGACTATATATTTT
J: TRBJ1-3
D: TRBD1
size: NA
V: TRBV29-1

CDR3: CASSIVEARNYNEQFF
DNA: TGTGCCAGCAGCATAGTAGAGGCCCGTAACTACAATGAGCAGTTCTTC
J: TRBJ2-1
D: NA
size: NA
V: TRBV11-2

CDR3: CASLGGGRADTQYF
DNA: TGTGCCAGCTTGGGAGGGGGGCGCGCAGATACGCAGTATTTT
J: TRBJ2-3
D: NA
size: NA
V: TRBV6-5

CDR3: CASSYGGGREKLFF
DNA: TGTGCCAGCAGTTACGGGGGCGGGCGCGAAAAACTGTTTTTT
J: TRBJ1-4
D: NA
size: NA
V: TRBV6-5

CDR3: CPSSLSSSGINVLTF
DNA: TGTCCCAGCAGCTTATCGAGTTCTGGGATCAACGTCCTGACTTTC
J: TRBJ2-6
D: NA
size: NA
V: TRBV7-8

CDR3: CASSRGGDRYEQYF
DNA: TGTGCCAGCAGCCGCGGGGGGGACCGCTACGAGCAGTACTTC
J: TRBJ2-7
D: TRBD2
size: NA
V: TRBV2

CDR3: CTSSLGRGEWGVDEQFF
DNA: TGTACCAGCAGCTTAGGTCGAGGGGAGTGGGGTGTCGATGAGCAATTCTTC
J: TRBJ2-1
D: NA
size: NA
V: TRBV11-3

CDR3: CASSLREPNTEAFF
DNA: TGTGCCAGCAGTTTAAGGGAGCCGAACACCGAAGCTTTCTTT
J: TRBJ1-1
D: NA
size: NA
V: TRBV12-3/TRBV12-4

CDR3: CVGSYGTPNYGYTF
DNA: TGTGTCGGCAGCTACGGGACACCAAACTATGGATACACCTTC
J: TRBJ1-2
D: NA
size: NA
V: TRBV5-6

CDR3: CASSRDRGDEKLFF
DNA: TGTGCCAGCTCACGGGACAGGGGTGATGAAAAACTGTTTTTT
J: TRBJ1-4
D: TRBD1
size: NA
V: TRBV18

CDR3: CASSLAPTNRGRHSNQPQHF
DNA: TGTGCCAGCAGCTTGGCCCCTACCAACAGGGGGCGCCACAGCAATCAGCCCCAGCATTTT
J: TRBJ1-5
D: TRBD1
size: NA
V: TRBV5-8

CDR3: CASSPLEMMGQYF
DNA: TGTGCTAGCAGTCCCCTCGAGATGATGGGGCAGTACTTC
J: TRBJ2-7
D: NA
size: NA
V: TRBV6-6

CDR3: CSLERLGHGKTGELFF
DNA: TGCAGCCTTGAAAGACTGGGGCATGGGAAAACCGGGGAGCTGTTTTTT
J: TRBJ2-2
D: NA
size: NA
V: TRBV29-1

CDR3: CASSPLAGGYNEQFF
DNA: TGTGCCAGCAGTCCACTAGCGGGAGGGTACAATGAGCAGTTCTTC
J: TRBJ2-1
D: TRBD2
size: NA
V: TRBV2